These 19 T cell receptor beta chains came from one sample sequenced in a study of long-term antiretroviral therapy in people with HIV. Assay version v3.0 of immunoSEQ was used, and it was run at survey level. Profiled with immunoSEQ multiplex PCR; TCRdb holds only in-frame clones, not every one. The repertoire holds roughly 16,000 clones, with 79% as singletons. Here the sequenced sample was unsorted PBMCs, taken at the start of antiretroviral therapy. Every receptor here comes from a man aged 30 to 45 with HIV.

V gene TRBV28 combines with J gene TRBJ2-2; 8 nucleotides agree with TRBD2. The J segment lost 6 bases and the V segment lost 4 bases, leaving 13 bases of the junction unmatched. The CDR3 contains 17 residues. Per germline, CDR1 MDHEN and CDR2 SYDVKM. The CDR3: CASSSWSGQRGPGELFF. The CDR3 DNA reads as TGTGCCAGCAGTTCCTGGTCGGGGCAGCGGGGGCCCGGGGAGCTGTTTTTT.

The chain joins TRBV9 to TRBJ2-7, with D possibly called TRBD1 or TRBD2 (5 bases each). The germline gives CDR1 SGDLS, CDR2 YYNGEE. The CDR3 covers 17 residues. V gave up 0 bases and J gave up 2 bases, with 18 bases separating them. The CDR3 sequence: CASSVGGVWGITYEQYF. The CDR3 DNA reads as TGTGCCAGCAGCGTAGGAGGGGTCTGGGGCATTACCTACGAGCAGTACTTC.

J is TRBJ2-3 and V is TRBV19; weak D call: TRBD2 (6 bases). The germline CDR1 and CDR2 sequences are LNHDA and SQIVND (reference sequence). The V and J ends lost 5 bases and 2 bases respectively, with 11 bases between them. The CDR3 extends over 14 amino acids. The CDR3 DNA reads as TGTGCCAGTAGTTCTACTAGCAACACAGATACGCAGTATTTT. It is translated as CASSSTSNTDTQYF.

V gene TRBV6-6 combines with J gene TRBJ2-1, with D tentatively TRBD2 (5 bases). Germline CDR1 and CDR2: MNHNY and SVGAGI (reference sequence). The germline V and J ends were trimmed by 11 bases and 9 bases, with 17 bases remaining between them. The CDR3 covers 12 residues. The CDR3 loop reads CASLGEASEQFF. CDR3 DNA sequence: TGTGCCTCCCTGGGAGAGGCTAGTGAGCAGTTCTTC.

The chain carries TRBV29-1 and TRBJ2-2; 9 bases align to TRBD1. The junction had 3 bases not matched to a gene; V was cut back by 0 bases and J by 7 bases. In germline, CDR1 is SQVTM, CDR2 ANQGSEA. The CDR3 sequence is 14 residues long. CDR3 in DNA: TGCAGCGTTGAAGATGGGACAGGGCACGGGGAGCTGTTTTTT. Encoded protein: CSVEDGTGHGELFF.

This rearrangement joins TRBV19 to TRBJ2-1; perhaps TRBD1 as D (5 bases). Germline CDR1 is LNHDA and CDR2 is SQIVND (reference sequence). Trimming pared 7 bases from V and 5 bases from J, leaving 18 bases between. The length of the CDR3 is 15 residues. CDR3 sequence: CASTKEEGADNEQFF. CDR3 DNA: TGTGCCAGTACCAAAGAGGAAGGGGCGGACAATGAGCAGTTCTTC.

This clone was counted only a few times. The chain uses TRBV30 and TRBJ1-1; D unclear. CDR3 length: 11 residues. Germline CDR1 reads GTSNPN; CDR2 reads SVGIG (reference sequence). Trimming removed 6 bases at V and 5 bases at J, with 10 bases between. CDR3 region: CACEGGTEAFF. CDR3 DNA sequence: TGTGCCTGTGAGGGCGGGACTGAAGCTTTCTTT.

The chain employs TRBV30 and TRBJ2-7; no definite D call. Germline V CDR1 and CDR2: GTSNPN, SVGIG (reference sequence). This CDR3 comprises 13 residues. V was shortened by 2 bases and J by 5 bases, with 13 bases between the two germline ends. The CDR3 reads CAWSYRPRDEQYF. CDR3 nucleotide sequence: TGTGCCTGGAGTTACAGACCCCGGGACGAGCAGTACTTC. The full variable domain, rest sourced from reference TRBV30 and TRBJ2-7, is SQTIHQWPATLVQPVGSPLSLECTVEGTSNPNLYWYRQAAGRGLQLLFYSVGIGQISSEVPQNLSASRPQDRQFILSSKKLLLSDSGFYLCAWSYRPRDEQYFGPGTRLTVT.

The chain is built from TRBV19 and TRBJ2-6; D not certain. V lost 10 bases to trimming and J lost 2 bases, with 6 bases between them. Germline V gene lookup returns CDR1 LNHDA and CDR2 SQIVND (reference sequence). The CDR3 is 12 residues long. The CDR3 loop is CATKAGANVLTF. The CDR3 nucleotides are TGTGCCACCAAGGCTGGGGCCAACGTCCTGACTTTC.

The chain carries TRBV9 and TRBJ2-3; D ambiguous. The V end lost 0 bases, the J end lost 2 bases, and 7 bases lay between the germline ends. Germline V CDR1 and CDR2: SGDLS, YYNGEE. The CDR3 totals 14 residues. The CDR3 bases are TGTGCCAGCAGCGTAGGTCTGGCCACAGATACGCAGTATTTT. Translation gives CASSVGLATDTQYF.

The chain employs TRBV2 and TRBJ1-2; no clear D. The CDR3 covers 12 residues. CDR1 SNHLY and CDR2 FYNNEI come from the germline V gene. V lost 4 bases and J 4 bases, leaving 7 bases between the germline ends. In nucleotides, the CDR3 is TGTGCCAGCAGTGTATCTGGCTATGGCTACACCTTC. Protein sequence: CASSVSGYGYTF.

The rearrangement joins TRBV28 to TRBJ2-5, with TRBD1 as a possible D gene (6 bases). This CDR3 has 16 residues. The germline CDR1 and CDR2 sequences are MDHEN and SYDVKM. Trimming removed 5 bases at V and 1 base at J, with 17 bases between. The CDR3 region is CASSPSPGHFQETQYF. In DNA, the CDR3 is TGTGCCAGCAGTCCCTCCCCGGGACACTTCCAAGAGACCCAGTACTTC.

This clone appeared a few times. The rearrangement uses TRBV19 and TRBJ1-5, with D possibly TRBD1 on 5 matching bases. There are 15 residues in the CDR3. V was pared by 7 bases and J by 1 base, with 14 bases between. The germline V gene encodes CDR1 LNHDA and CDR2 SQIVND (reference sequence). The chain's CDR3 is CASNVAQGSNQPQHF. Here the CDR3 DNA reads TGTGCCAGTAACGTCGCGCAGGGAAGCAATCAGCCCCAGCATTTT.

This chain connects TRBV6-1 to TRBJ2-3, with D perhaps TRBD1 (6 bases). Germline lookup yields CDR1 MNHNS and CDR2 SASEGT. The CDR3 has 15 residues. V was trimmed by 4 bases and J by 6 bases, leaving 17 bases between them. CDR3 bases: TGTGCCAGCAGTGGTCACGGCAGGGGTTCGGATACGCAGTATTTT. Translating gives CASSGHGRGSDTQYF.

This clone has only one observation. The chain employs TRBV28 and TRBJ2-3, with TRBD2 identical over 7 bases. CDR1 is MDHEN and CDR2 is SYDVKM in the germline V gene. CDR3 size: 15 residues. The junction had 6 bases not matched to a gene; V was cut back by 3 bases and J by 3 bases. The CDR3 loop reads CASSLVGGVTDTQYF. The CDR3, as DNA: TGTGCCAGCAGTTTGGTGGGGGGGGTGACAGATACGCAGTATTTT.

The gene calls are TRBV5-6 and TRBJ1-2; D not resolved. Trimming cost V 3 bases and J 7 bases, with 13 bases left between them. The germline V gene encodes CDR1 SGHDT and CDR2 YYEEEE. CDR3 length equals 13 residues. The CDR3, as DNA: TGTGCCAGCAGCTACCAGGATACTGGTGGCTACACCTTC. Protein: CASSYQDTGGYTF.

J is TRBJ2-7 and V is TRBV6-4; D is undetermined. The CDR3 runs 18 residues. CDR1 and CDR2 from the germline V gene are MRHNA and SNTAGT. V shed 0 bases and J shed 0 bases, with 18 bases lying between them. Here the CDR3 DNA reads TGTGCCAGCAGTGACTCGCTCCCTCGACACAACCTCTCCTACGAGCAGTACTTC. Translation gives CASSDSLPRHNLSYEQYF.

This rearrangement joins TRBV10-3 to TRBJ2-5, with 9 positions matching TRBD1. CDR3 length equals 15 residues. The J segment lost 5 bases and the V segment lost 0 bases, leaving 4 bases of the junction unmatched. Germline V gene data show CDR1 as ENHRY and CDR2 as SYGVKD. CDR3: CAISESNRGHETQYF. CDR3 nucleotides: TGTGCCATCAGTGAGTCGAACAGGGGGCACGAGACCCAGTACTTC.

The chain uses TRBV9 and TRBJ2-3, with D perhaps being TRBD1 or TRBD2 (5 bases each). Trimming shortened V by 0 bases and J by 3 bases, and 23 bases separated the two germline ends. The V gene's germline CDR1 is SGDLS and CDR2 YYNGEE. This CDR3 is built from 19 residues. The CDR3 DNA reads TGTGCCAGCAGCGTAGGTCCTAGCCAGGGAGTCGATAGAACAGATACGCAGTATTTT. Encoded protein: CASSVGPSQGVDRTDTQYF. The entire variable domain, with the rest obtained from reference TRBV9 and TRBJ2-3, is as follows: DSGVTQTPKHLITATGQRVTLRCSPRSGDLSVYWYQQSLDQGLQFLIQYYNGEERAKGNILERFSAQQFPDLHSELNLSSLELGDSALYFCASSVGPSQGVDRTDTQYFGPGTRLTVL.